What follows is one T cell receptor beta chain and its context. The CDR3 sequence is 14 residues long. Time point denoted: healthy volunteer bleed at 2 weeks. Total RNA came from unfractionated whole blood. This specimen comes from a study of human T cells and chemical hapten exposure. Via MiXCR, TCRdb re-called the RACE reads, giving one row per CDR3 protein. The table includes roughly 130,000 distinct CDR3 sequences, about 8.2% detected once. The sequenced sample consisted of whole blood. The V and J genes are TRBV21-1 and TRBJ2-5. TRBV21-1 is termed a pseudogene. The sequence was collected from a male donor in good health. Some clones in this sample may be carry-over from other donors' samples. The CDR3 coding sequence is TGTGCCAGCAGCAGAGACTCTATCCAAGAGACCCAGTACTTC. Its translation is CASSRDSIQETQYF.